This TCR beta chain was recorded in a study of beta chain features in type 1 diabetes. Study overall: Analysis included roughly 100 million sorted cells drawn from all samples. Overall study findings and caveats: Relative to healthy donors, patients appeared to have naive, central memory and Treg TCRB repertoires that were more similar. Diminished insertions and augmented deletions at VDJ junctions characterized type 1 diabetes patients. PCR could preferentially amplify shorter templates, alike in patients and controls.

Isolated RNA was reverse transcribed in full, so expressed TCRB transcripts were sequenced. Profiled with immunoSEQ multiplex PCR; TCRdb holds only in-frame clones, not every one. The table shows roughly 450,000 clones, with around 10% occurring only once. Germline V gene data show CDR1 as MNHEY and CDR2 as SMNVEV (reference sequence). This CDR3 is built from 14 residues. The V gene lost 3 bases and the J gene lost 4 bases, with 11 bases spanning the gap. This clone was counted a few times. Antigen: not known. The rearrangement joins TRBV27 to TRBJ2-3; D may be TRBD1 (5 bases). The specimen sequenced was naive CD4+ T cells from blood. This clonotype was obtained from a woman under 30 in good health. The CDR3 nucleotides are TGTGCCAGCAGTTTGGCCAGGGCCGCAGATACGCAGTATTTT. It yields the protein CASSLARAADTQYF.